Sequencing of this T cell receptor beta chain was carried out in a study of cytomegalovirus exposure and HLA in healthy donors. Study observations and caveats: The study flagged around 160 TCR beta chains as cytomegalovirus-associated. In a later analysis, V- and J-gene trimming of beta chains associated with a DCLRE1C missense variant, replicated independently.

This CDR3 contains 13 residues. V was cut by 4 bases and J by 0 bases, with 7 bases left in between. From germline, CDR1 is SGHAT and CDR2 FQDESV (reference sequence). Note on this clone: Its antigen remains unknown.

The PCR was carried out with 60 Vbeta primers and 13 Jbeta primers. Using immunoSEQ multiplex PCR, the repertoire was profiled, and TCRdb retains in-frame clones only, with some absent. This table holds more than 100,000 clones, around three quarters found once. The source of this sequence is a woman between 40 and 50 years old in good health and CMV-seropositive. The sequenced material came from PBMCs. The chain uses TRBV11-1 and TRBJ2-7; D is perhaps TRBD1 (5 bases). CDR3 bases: TGTGCCAGCAGCTGGACAAGCTCCTACGAGCAGTACTTC. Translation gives CASSWTSSYEQYF.